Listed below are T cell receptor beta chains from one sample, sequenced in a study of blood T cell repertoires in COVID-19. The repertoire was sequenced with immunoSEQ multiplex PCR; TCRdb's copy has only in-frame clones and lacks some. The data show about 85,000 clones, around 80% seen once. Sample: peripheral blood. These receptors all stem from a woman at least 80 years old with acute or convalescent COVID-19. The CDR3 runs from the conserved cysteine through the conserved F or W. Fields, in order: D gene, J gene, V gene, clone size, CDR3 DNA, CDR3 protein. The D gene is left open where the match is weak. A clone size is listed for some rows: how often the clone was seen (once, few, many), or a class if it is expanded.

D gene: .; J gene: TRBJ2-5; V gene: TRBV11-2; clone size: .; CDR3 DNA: TGTGCCAGCAGCATCCCCACAGGGATCCAAGAGACCCAGTACTTC; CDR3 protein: CASSIPTGIQETQYF
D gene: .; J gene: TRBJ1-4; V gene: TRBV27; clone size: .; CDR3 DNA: TGTGCCAGCAGCCCACTTGCAACTAATGAAAAACTGTTTTTT; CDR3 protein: CASSPLATNEKLFF
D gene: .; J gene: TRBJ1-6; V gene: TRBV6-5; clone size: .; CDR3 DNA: TGTGCCAGCAGTAGGACAGTGGATTCACCCCTCCACTTT; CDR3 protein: CASSRTVDSPLHF
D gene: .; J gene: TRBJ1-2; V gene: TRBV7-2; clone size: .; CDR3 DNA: TGTGCCAGCAGCTTAGACGGAGTGTCATATGGCTACACCTTC; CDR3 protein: CASSLDGVSYGYTF
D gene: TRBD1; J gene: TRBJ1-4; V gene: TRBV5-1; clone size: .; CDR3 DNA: TGCGCCAGCAGCTTGGAGGGACAGGTTAGGACTGGGGATGAAAAACTGTTTTTT; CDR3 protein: CASSLEGQVRTGDEKLFF
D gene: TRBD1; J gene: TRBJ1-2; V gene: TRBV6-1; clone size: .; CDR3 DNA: TGTGCCAGCAGTACGGGACAGGGGGCGGAAGGCTACACCTTC; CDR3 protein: CASSTGQGAEGYTF
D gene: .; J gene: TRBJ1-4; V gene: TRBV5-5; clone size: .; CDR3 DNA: TGTGCCAGCAGCCGGGGAACTAATGAAAAACTGTTTTTT; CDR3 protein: CASSRGTNEKLFF
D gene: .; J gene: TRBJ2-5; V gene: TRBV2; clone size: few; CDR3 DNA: TGTGCCAGCAAAGAGTTGCCGGGAGAGACCCAGTACTTC; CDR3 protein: CASKELPGETQYF
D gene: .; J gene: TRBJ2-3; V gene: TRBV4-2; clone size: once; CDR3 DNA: TGTGCCAGCAGCCAAGTACGGACAGACGATACGCAGTATTTT; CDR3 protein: CASSQVRTDDTQYF
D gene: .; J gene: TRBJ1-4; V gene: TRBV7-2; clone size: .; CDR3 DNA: TGTGCCAGCAGCTCACAGAATGAAAAACTGTTTTTT; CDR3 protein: CASSSQNEKLFF
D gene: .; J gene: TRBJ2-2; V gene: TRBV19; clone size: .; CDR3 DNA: TGTGCCAGTAGTATACTAGCCGGCGGGGAGCTGTTTTTT; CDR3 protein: CASSILAGGELFF
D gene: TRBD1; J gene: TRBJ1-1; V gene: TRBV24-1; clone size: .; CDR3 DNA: TGTGCCACCCGCGGGACAGAGAACACTGAAGCTTTCTTT; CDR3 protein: CATRGTENTEAFF
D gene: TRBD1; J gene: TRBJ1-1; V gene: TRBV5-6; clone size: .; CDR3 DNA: TGTGCCAGCAAGTTAGGGACAGGGAACACTGAAGCTTTCTTT; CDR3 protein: CASKLGTGNTEAFF
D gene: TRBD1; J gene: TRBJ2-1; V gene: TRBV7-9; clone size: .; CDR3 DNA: TGTGCCAGCAGCTTAGGATGGGACAGGGAGGATGAGCAGTTCTTC; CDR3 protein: CASSLGWDREDEQFF
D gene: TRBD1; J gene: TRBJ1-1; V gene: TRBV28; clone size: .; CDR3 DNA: TGTGCCAGCAGTTCCTATTCCGGCAACAGGGGCATGAACACTGAAGCTTTCTTT; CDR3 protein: CASSSYSGNRGMNTEAFF
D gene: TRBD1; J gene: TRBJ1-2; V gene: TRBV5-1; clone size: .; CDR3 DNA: TGCGCCAGCAGCCCGGAAGGGACAGATTATGGCTACACCTTC; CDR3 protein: CASSPEGTDYGYTF
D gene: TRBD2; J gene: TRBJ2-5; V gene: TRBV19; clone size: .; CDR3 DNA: TGTGCCAGTAGTACCCAAGTACGACTAGCGGGAGGAGAGACCCAGTACTTC; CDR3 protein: CASSTQVRLAGGETQYF
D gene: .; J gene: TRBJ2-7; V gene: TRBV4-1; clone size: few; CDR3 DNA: TGCGCCAGCAGCCACGGTGGGAGCTCCTACGAGCAGTACTTC; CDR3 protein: CASSHGGSSYEQYF
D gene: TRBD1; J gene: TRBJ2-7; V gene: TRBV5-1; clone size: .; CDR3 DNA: TGCGCCAGCAGCTTGGACGGGACAGCCCTCTACGAGCAGTACTTC; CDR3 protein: CASSLDGTALYEQYF
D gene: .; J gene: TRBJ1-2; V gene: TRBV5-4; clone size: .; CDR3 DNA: TGTGCCAGCAGCTTAATTGAGGGTTATGGCTACACCTTC; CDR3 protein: CASSLIEGYGYTF
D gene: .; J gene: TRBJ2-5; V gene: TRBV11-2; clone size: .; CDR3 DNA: TGTGCCAGCAGCCGGGACAACCAAGAGACCCAGTACTTC; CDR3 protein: CASSRDNQETQYF
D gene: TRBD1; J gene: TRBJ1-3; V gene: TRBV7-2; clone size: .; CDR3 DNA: TGTGCCAGCAGCTTAGTTCGGACAGGCCTCTCTGGAAACACCATATATTTT; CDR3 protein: CASSLVRTGLSGNTIYF
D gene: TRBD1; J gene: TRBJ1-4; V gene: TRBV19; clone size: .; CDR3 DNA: TGTGCCAGTAGTAAGCCGGGACAGGGGAATGAAAAACTGTTTTTT; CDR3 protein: CASSKPGQGNEKLFF
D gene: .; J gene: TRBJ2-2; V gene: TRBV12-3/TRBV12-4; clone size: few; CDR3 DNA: TGTGCCAGCAGTTTAAGAGGTCCCGGGGAGCTGTTTTTT; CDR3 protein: CASSLRGPGELFF
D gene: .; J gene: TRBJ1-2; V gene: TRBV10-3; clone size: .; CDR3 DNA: TGTGCCATCAGTGACGCCGAGAGGATCTACACCTTC; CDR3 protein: CAISDAERIYTF
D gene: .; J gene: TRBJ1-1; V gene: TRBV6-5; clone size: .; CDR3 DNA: TGTGCCAGCAGGGACTTACAGGGCCCCACTGAAGCTTTCTTT; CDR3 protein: CASRDLQGPTEAFF
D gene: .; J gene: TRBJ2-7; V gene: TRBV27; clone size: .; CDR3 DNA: TGTGCCAGCAGTGCGGGACAGATCCACGAGCAGTACTTC; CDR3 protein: CASSAGQIHEQYF
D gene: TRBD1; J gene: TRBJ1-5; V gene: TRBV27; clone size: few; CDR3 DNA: TGTGCCAGCAAACCGGGACAGGGACCAAATCAGCCCCAGCATTTT; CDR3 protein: CASKPGQGPNQPQHF
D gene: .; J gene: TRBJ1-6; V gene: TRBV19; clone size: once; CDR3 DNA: TGTGCCACCAGGGAGGGCCCCTATAATTCACCCCTCCACTTT; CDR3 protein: CATREGPYNSPLHF
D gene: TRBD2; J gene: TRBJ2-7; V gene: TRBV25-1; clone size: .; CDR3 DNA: TGTGCCAGCAGTGAGCGGGAGGTACGAATTTTC; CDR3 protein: CASSEREVRIF
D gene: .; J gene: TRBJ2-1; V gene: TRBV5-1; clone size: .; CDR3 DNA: TGCGCCAGCAGCTTGATCGAGAACAATGAGCAGTTCTTC; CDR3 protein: CASSLIENNEQFF
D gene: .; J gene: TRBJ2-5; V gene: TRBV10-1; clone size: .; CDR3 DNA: TGCGCCAGCAGTGAGTCCAAGAGAGGGGAGACCCAGTACTTC; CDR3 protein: CASSESKRGETQYF
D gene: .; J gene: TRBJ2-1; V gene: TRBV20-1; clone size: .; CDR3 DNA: TGCAGTGCTATAGCGAGGGCTGAGCAGTTCTTC; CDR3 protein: CSAIARAEQFF
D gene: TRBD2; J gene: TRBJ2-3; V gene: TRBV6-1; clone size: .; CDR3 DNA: TGTGCCAGCAGTGTGACTAGCGGGCCTGGCGCAGATACGCAGTATTTT; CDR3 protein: CASSVTSGPGADTQYF
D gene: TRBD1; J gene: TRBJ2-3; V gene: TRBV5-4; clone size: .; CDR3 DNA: TGTGCCAGCAGCCCGTGGACAGGTCTCACAGATACGCAGTATTTT; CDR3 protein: CASSPWTGLTDTQYF
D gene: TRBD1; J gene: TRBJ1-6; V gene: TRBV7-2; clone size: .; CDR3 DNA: TGTGCCAGCAGCTCGGAGACAGGGGGTAATTCACCCCTCCACTTT; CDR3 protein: CASSSETGGNSPLHF
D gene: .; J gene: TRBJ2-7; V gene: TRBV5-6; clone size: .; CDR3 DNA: TGTGCCAGCAGCTTATACTACGAGCAGTACTTC; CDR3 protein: CASSLYYEQYF
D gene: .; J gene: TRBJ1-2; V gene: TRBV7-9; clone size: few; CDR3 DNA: TGTGCCAGCAGCCCCCTCCCGGCGGCGCCCTATGGCTACACCTTC; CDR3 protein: CASSPLPAAPYGYTF
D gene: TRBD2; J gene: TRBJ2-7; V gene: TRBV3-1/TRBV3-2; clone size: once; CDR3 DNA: TGTGCCAGCAGCCAAACTAGCGGGGGGTATCACGAGCAGTACTTC; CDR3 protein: CASSQTSGGYHEQYF
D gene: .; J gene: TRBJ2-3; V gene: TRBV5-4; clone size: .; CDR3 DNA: TGTGCCAGCAGTATCAAGACAGAACCCACAGATACGCAGTATTTT; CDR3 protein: CASSIKTEPTDTQYF
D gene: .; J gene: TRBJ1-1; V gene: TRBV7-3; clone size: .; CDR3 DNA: TGTGCCAGCAGCTTATTAACCGAAACAGCGAACACTGAAGCTTTCTTT; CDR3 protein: CASSLLTETANTEAFF
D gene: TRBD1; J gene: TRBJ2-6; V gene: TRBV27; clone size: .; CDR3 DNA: TGTGCCAGCAGACTAGGGACAGGGGGCGCTGGGGCCAACGTCCTGACTTTC; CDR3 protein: CASRLGTGGAGANVLTF
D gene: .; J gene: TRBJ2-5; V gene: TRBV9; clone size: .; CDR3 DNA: TGTGCCACCCAGCGAGGGCTGAACCCAGGAGAGACCCAGTACTTC; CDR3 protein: CATQRGLNPGETQYF
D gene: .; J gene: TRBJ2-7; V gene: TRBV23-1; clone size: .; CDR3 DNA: TGCGCCAGCAGAGCACCCTACAGGGAAAGTCCCTACGAGCAGTACTTC; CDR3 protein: CASRAPYRESPYEQYF
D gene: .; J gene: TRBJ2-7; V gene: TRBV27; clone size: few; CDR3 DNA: TGTGCCAGCAGCCGCGCGTACGCCTACGAGCAGTACTTC; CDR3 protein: CASSRAYAYEQYF
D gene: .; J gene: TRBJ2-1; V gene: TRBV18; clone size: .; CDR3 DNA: TGTGCCAGCTCACTCCAACTAGACAATGAGCAGTTCTTC; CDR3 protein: CASSLQLDNEQFF
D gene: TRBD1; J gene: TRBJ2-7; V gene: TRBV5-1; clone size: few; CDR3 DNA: TGCGCCAGCAGCTTAGAGGGACAGGGGACTTCCTACGAGCAGTACTTC; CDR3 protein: CASSLEGQGTSYEQYF
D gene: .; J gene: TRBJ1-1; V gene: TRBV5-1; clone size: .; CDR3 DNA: TGCGCCAGCAGGGAGACTAGCAGGAACAACACTGAAGCTTTCTTT; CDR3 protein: CASRETSRNNTEAFF
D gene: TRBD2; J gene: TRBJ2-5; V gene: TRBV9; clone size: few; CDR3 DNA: TGTGCCAGCAGCGTAGATCAGGGAGGGAGGCTCGAGACCCAGTACTTC; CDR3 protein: CASSVDQGGRLETQYF
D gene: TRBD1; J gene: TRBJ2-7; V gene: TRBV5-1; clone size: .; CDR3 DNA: TGCGCCAGCAACATAGACAGGGGCGGATACGAGCAGTACTTC; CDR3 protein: CASNIDRGGYEQYF
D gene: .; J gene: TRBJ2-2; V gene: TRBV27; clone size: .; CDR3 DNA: TGTGCCAGCAGCCCCGGAGGACTCGGGTGGCTGTTTTTT; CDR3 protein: CASSPGGLGWLFF
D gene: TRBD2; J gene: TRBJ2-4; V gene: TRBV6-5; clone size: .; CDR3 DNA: TGTGCCAGCAGTACTAGCGCGGGCATTCAGTACTTC; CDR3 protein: CASSTSAGIQYF
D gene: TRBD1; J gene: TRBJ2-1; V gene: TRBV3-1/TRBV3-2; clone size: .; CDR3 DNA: TGTGCCAGCAGCATTTGGGCGCGGGGACAGGGGGTTGATGAGCAGTTCTTC; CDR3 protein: CASSIWARGQGVDEQFF
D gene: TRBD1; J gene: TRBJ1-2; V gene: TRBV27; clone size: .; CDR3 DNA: TGTGCCAGCAGTTCCGGGACAGGGGCTTATGGCTACACCTTC; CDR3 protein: CASSSGTGAYGYTF
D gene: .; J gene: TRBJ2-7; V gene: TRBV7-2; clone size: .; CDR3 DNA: TGTGCCAGCAGCTTAGATCCTAGCTACGAGCAGTACTTC; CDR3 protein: CASSLDPSYEQYF